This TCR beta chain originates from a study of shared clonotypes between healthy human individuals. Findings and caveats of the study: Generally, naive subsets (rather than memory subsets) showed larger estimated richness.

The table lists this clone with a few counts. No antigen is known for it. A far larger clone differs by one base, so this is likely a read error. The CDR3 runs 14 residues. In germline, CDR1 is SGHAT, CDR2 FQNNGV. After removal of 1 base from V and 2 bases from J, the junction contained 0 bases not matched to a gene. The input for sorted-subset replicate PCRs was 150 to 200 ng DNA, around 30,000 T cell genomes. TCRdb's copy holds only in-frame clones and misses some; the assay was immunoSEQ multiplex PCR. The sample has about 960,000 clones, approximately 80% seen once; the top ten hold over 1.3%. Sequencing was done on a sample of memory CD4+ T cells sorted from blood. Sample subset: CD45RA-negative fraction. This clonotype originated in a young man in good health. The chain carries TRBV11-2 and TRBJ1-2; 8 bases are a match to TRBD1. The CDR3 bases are TGTGCCAGCAGCTTAGGGACAGGGAACTATGGCTACACCTTC. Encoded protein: CASSLGTGNYGYTF.